These T cell receptor beta chains were read from a single sample in a study of lymphopenia after photon versus proton radiotherapy. Libraries were prepared by immunoSEQ multiplex PCR; TCRdb keeps only in-frame clonotypes and omits some of them. The sample carries roughly 15,000 clones, 82% recorded once. The sample here was peripheral blood, taken from a patient treated with photon-based radiotherapy. Receptors were obtained from a man between 50 and 59 years old with gastric cancer. The CDR3 runs from the conserved cysteine through the conserved F or W.

J gene,V gene,CDR3 protein
TRBJ2-3,TRBV27,CASSLRGKRGTDTQYF
TRBJ2-7,TRBV9,CASSASDSSYEQYF
TRBJ1-6,TRBV6-4,CASSMQGIDGNSPLHF
TRBJ2-1,TRBV7-8,CASESGASYNEQFF
TRBJ1-3,TRBV19,CASVAGSSGNTIYF
TRBJ1-5,TRBV28,CASHGGQTDQPQHF
TRBJ2-7,TRBV18,CASSPRVSYEQYF
TRBJ1-2,TRBV27,CASSPTPSYGYTF
TRBJ2-4,TRBV28,CASSSGDQTLNIQYF
TRBJ1-2,TRBV19,CASTPQRSYGYTF
TRBJ2-1,TRBV7-6,CASSGGTSPYNEQFF
TRBJ1-3,TRBV5-1,CASSVDGSSGNTIYF
TRBJ1-5,TRBV6-1,CASSEGQIYQPQHF
TRBJ2-1,TRBV20-1,CSALTVGEQFF
TRBJ1-2,TRBV19,CASRLGGGYGYTF
TRBJ2-7,TRBV19,CAGAIGTLYEQYF
TRBJ1-6,TRBV5-1,CASSSGGGAQNSPLHF
TRBJ2-7,TRBV30,CAWSRWDTRSYEQYF
TRBJ1-4,TRBV7-9,CASSLAGQGREKLFF
TRBJ1-5,TRBV2,CASNFRGQDQPQHF
TRBJ1-1,TRBV10-1,CASSQGADAFF
TRBJ2-2,TRBV5-4,CASSDRTSGGAGELFF
TRBJ1-6,TRBV7-9,CASSPTGGRFRSPLHF
TRBJ2-2,TRBV5-1,CASSYNRGWTGELFF
TRBJ2-5,TRBV5-6,CASLPSSGSWGETQYF